These T cell receptor beta chains were read from a single sample in a study of cytomegalovirus exposure and HLA in healthy donors. Assay used: immunoSEQ multiplex PCR; TCRdb lists only in-frame clones, some missing. The table records under 150,000 clones, 70% to 85% of them present only once. The sequenced sample consisted of PBMCs. The source is a woman in her sixties or seventies in good health and CMV-seropositive. The CDR3 runs from the conserved cysteine through the conserved F or W. Each record gives: V gene, clone size, D gene, J gene, CDR3 length, CDR3 protein, CDR3 DNA. D genes are given only for firm matches. Clone size is stated in some rows and not others, as once, few, many or a class when expanded.

V gene: TRBV11-2; clone size: .; D gene: TRBD1; J gene: TRBJ1-1; CDR3 length: 15; CDR3 protein: CASSLLIPGGTEAFF; CDR3 DNA: TGTGCCAGCAGCTTGTTAATACCAGGGGGTACTGAAGCTTTCTTT
V gene: TRBV13; clone size: .; D gene: TRBD1; J gene: TRBJ2-3; CDR3 length: 13; CDR3 protein: CASSFRGTDTQYF; CDR3 DNA: TGTGCCAGCAGCTTCAGGGGGACAGATACGCAGTATTTT
V gene: TRBV11-1; clone size: .; D gene: .; J gene: TRBJ2-5; CDR3 length: 17; CDR3 protein: CASSSSYDSALQETQYF; CDR3 DNA: TGTGCCAGCAGCTCCTCTTACGACTCGGCTCTCCAAGAGACCCAGTACTTC
V gene: TRBV21-1; clone size: .; D gene: .; J gene: TRBJ1-5; CDR3 length: 16; CDR3 protein: CASSKTGYDSNQPQHF; CDR3 DNA: TGTGCCAGCAGCAAAACAGGGTACGATAGCAATCAGCCCCAGCATTTT
V gene: TRBV5-1; clone size: few; D gene: TRBD1; J gene: TRBJ1-1; CDR3 length: 14; CDR3 protein: CASSFRGLNTEAFF; CDR3 DNA: TGCGCCAGCAGCTTCAGGGGGTTGAACACTGAAGCTTTCTTT
V gene: TRBV6-5; clone size: .; D gene: .; J gene: TRBJ2-5; CDR3 length: 14; CDR3 protein: CASSYSYRQETQYF; CDR3 DNA: TGTGCCAGCAGTTACAGTTACAGACAAGAGACCCAGTACTTC
V gene: TRBV6-1; clone size: few; D gene: .; J gene: TRBJ2-1; CDR3 length: 11; CDR3 protein: CGSREYNEQFF; CDR3 DNA: TGTGGTTCCCGGGAATACAATGAGCAGTTCTTC
V gene: TRBV7-9; clone size: .; D gene: .; J gene: TRBJ1-6; CDR3 length: 15; CDR3 protein: CASSLGGHLNSPLHF; CDR3 DNA: TGTGCCAGCAGCTTAGGGGGACACCTTAATTCACCCCTCCACTTT
V gene: TRBV14; clone size: .; D gene: .; J gene: TRBJ2-7; CDR3 length: 14; CDR3 protein: CASSQGQGPYEQYF; CDR3 DNA: TGTGCCAGCAGCCAAGGGCAGGGGCCCTACGAGCAGTACTTC
V gene: TRBV18; clone size: once; D gene: TRBD1; J gene: TRBJ1-4; CDR3 length: 14; CDR3 protein: CASSPRQGAEKLFF; CDR3 DNA: TGTGCCAGCTCACCCCGACAGGGAGCTGAAAAACTGTTTTTT
V gene: TRBV2; clone size: few; D gene: .; J gene: TRBJ2-2; CDR3 length: 16; CDR3 protein: CASSDPPGGVGGELFF; CDR3 DNA: TGTGCCAGCAGTGACCCTCCTGGCGGCGTCGGCGGGGAGCTGTTTTTT
V gene: TRBV13; clone size: few; D gene: .; J gene: TRBJ1-3; CDR3 length: 14; CDR3 protein: CASSQGHLEEAIYF; CDR3 DNA: TGTGCCAGCAGCCAGGGACACCTGGAAGAGGCCATATATTTT
V gene: TRBV9; clone size: .; D gene: .; J gene: TRBJ1-5; CDR3 length: 15; CDR3 protein: CASSVGWGVRQPQHF; CDR3 DNA: TGTGCCAGCAGCGTAGGTTGGGGGGTCAGACAGCCCCAGCATTTT
V gene: TRBV5-1; clone size: .; D gene: .; J gene: TRBJ2-7; CDR3 length: 14; CDR3 protein: CASSSQGSFYEQYF; CDR3 DNA: TGCGCCAGCAGCTCCCAGGGGTCCTTCTACGAGCAGTACTTC
V gene: TRBV6-6; clone size: few; D gene: TRBD1; J gene: TRBJ1-1; CDR3 length: 14; CDR3 protein: CASRGGERMLEAFF; CDR3 DNA: TGTGCCAGTCGAGGGGGCGAAAGAATGCTTGAAGCTTTCTTT
V gene: TRBV5-1; clone size: .; D gene: TRBD1; J gene: TRBJ2-3; CDR3 length: 16; CDR3 protein: CASRLNAGQGTDTQYF; CDR3 DNA: TGCGCCAGCAGGTTGAACGCGGGACAGGGCACAGATACGCAGTATTTT
V gene: TRBV2; clone size: .; D gene: .; J gene: TRBJ2-7; CDR3 length: 15; CDR3 protein: CASLLDSSASYEQYF; CDR3 DNA: TGTGCCAGCCTTTTGGACTCCTCTGCATCCTACGAGCAGTACTTC
V gene: TRBV14; clone size: .; D gene: .; J gene: TRBJ1-1; CDR3 length: 14; CDR3 protein: CASSQSWGLTEAFF; CDR3 DNA: TGTGCCAGCAGCCAAAGTTGGGGGCTCACTGAAGCTTTCTTT
V gene: TRBV4-1; clone size: .; D gene: TRBD2; J gene: TRBJ2-1; CDR3 length: 16; CDR3 protein: CASSQEHSGGYNEQFF; CDR3 DNA: TGCGCCAGCAGCCAAGAACACAGCGGGGGGTACAATGAGCAGTTCTTC
V gene: TRBV7-3; clone size: .; D gene: TRBD1; J gene: TRBJ1-2; CDR3 length: 14; CDR3 protein: CASSGQQGNYGYTF; CDR3 DNA: TGTGCCAGCAGCGGACAACAGGGGAACTATGGCTACACCTTC
V gene: TRBV16; clone size: .; D gene: .; J gene: TRBJ1-3; CDR3 length: 14; CDR3 protein: CASSNSGVGNTIYF; CDR3 DNA: TGTGCCAGCAGCAACTCAGGGGTTGGAAACACCATATATTTT
V gene: TRBV9; clone size: .; D gene: TRBD2; J gene: TRBJ2-2; CDR3 length: 16; CDR3 protein: CASSGTSGVFTGELFF; CDR3 DNA: TGTGCCAGCAGTGGGACTAGCGGGGTTTTCACCGGGGAGCTGTTTTTT
V gene: TRBV28; clone size: .; D gene: .; J gene: TRBJ1-2; CDR3 length: 12; CDR3 protein: CASRLTDYGYTF; CDR3 DNA: TGTGCCAGCCGACTGACAGACTATGGCTACACCTTC
V gene: TRBV5-4; clone size: .; D gene: .; J gene: TRBJ2-6; CDR3 length: 15; CDR3 protein: CASSLSGSGANVLTF; CDR3 DNA: TGTGCCAGCAGCTTATCGGGGTCCGGGGCCAACGTCCTGACTTTC
V gene: TRBV7-9; clone size: .; D gene: .; J gene: TRBJ2-7; CDR3 length: 14; CDR3 protein: CASSLGWGPDEQYF; CDR3 DNA: TGTGCCAGCAGCTTAGGGTGGGGCCCTGACGAGCAGTACTTC